Presented here are 7 T cell receptor beta chains from one specimen sequenced in a study of T cells after yellow fever vaccination. TCRdb re-analysed the 5' RACE reads in MiXCR, keeping a single row per CDR3 protein. Here the sample spans some 560,000 distinct CDR3 sequences, about 17% being singletons. Sequencing was performed on PBMCs, taken about 5 days after the first yellow fever vaccination. The receptor set was obtained from a man younger than 30 who received the YFV17D yellow fever vaccine.

The genes are TRBV29-1 and TRBJ1-3; D is unresolved. Trimming removed 4 bases at V and 4 bases at J, with 11 bases between. Germline V gene sequence: CDR1 SQVTM, CDR2 ANQGSEA. The CDR3 runs to 13 residues. The DNA of the CDR3 is TGCAGCGTTGGGATGGGCCACGGAAACACCATATATTTT. Its translation: CSVGMGHGNTIYF.

The chain carries TRBV5-1 and TRBJ2-3; TRBD2 agrees at 7 bases. The V and J ends lost 1 base and 2 bases, in that order; junction bases with no gene match: 4. The length of the CDR3 is 15 residues. CDR1 and CDR2 from the germline V gene are SGHRS and YFSETQ. CDR3 bases: TGCGCCAGCAGCTTGTGGGCGGGGGACACAGATACGCAGTATTTT. It yields the protein CASSLWAGDTDTQYF.

The genes are TRBV7-2 and TRBJ2-1, with TRBD1 identical over 11 bases. This CDR3 comprises 16 residues. CDR1 SGHTA and CDR2 FQGNSA come from the germline V gene. The V segment lost 0 bases and the J segment 6 bases; nucleotides outside the gene matches: 4. The CDR3 region has the DNA TGTGCCAGCAGCTTAGCGCCTGGACAGGGGGCCAATGAGCAGTTCTTC. As protein: CASSLAPGQGANEQFF.

There are a few counts of this clonotype. The V and J genes are TRBV20-1 and TRBJ2-1, with 9 bases lining up with TRBD1. V dropped 4 bases and J dropped 9; count of bases not matched to a gene: 13. CDR1 and CDR2 from the germline V gene are DFQATT and SNEGSKA (reference sequence). The CDR3 totals 15 residues. The CDR3, as DNA: TGCAGTGCTACATCCCCGGGACAGGGAGGTGGTGAGCAGTTCTTC. The encoded protein is CSATSPGQGGGEQFF.

This clonotype was observed a handful of times. The V and J genes are TRBV6-5 and TRBJ1-6; the match to TRBD1 covers 8 bases. V shed 2 bases, J shed 9 bases, and the junction held 3 bases outside the gene matches. CDR1 and CDR2 (germline): MNHEY, SVGAGI. The CDR3 spans 14 residues. In nucleotides, the CDR3 is TGTGCCAGCAGTTACCGGGGGACAGGTTCACCCCTCCACTTT. Protein product: CASSYRGTGSPLHF.

The chain couples TRBV12-3 or TRBV12-4 to TRBJ1-4; 7 bases match TRBD1. With V trimmed by 1 base and J by 0 bases, 23 bases remained unmatched. This CDR3 has 23 residues. CDR3 nucleotide sequence: TGTGCCAGCAGTTTAGGGAGACAGGGTGGAGGGAAAAGGTCTACTGCAACTAATGAAAAACTGTTTTTT. This sequence encodes CASSLGRQGGGKRSTATNEKLFF.

The sample holds a few counts of this clonotype. The V and J genes are TRBV7-2 and TRBJ1-1, with 7 bases matching TRBD1. The V gene end was trimmed by 4 bases and the J gene end by 7 bases; junction bases not matched to a gene: 3. Germline CDR1 reads SGHTA; CDR2 reads FQGNSA. The CDR3 totals 12 residues. The CDR3 protein is CASSWTGFEAFF. The CDR3 DNA sequence: TGTGCCAGCAGCTGGACAGGATTTGAAGCTTTCTTT.